This T cell receptor beta chain was sequenced for a study of T cells in Graves' hyperthyroidism and ophthalmopathy (dated by TCRdb to the late 2010s). About the full investigation: Peripheral blood samples were taken at initial diagnosis, before any treatment was given. Prospective prediction of ophthalmopathy was tested in an independent validation cohort of 18 hyperthyroidism patients and 15 to 17 patients who later progressed to ophthalmopathy. According to the paper, TCR Vbeta CDR3 sequencing was carried out on approximately 140 peripheral blood samples, which came from 40 to 45 ophthalmopathy, approximately 72 hyperthyroidism and roughly 17 progressor patients. The 95 to 100 discovery patients were randomly divided into training and test sets at a 7:3 ratio. After sampling, hyperthyroidism patients received methimazole starting at 30 mg daily, and ophthalmopathy patients received high-dose intravenous methylprednisolone. TCR V-J signatures able to tell the groups apart were searched for in a discovery cohort of approximately 95 patients, of whom roughly 42 had Graves' ophthalmopathy and about 60 had stable Graves' hyperthyroidism. In addition, the study compared T-cell repertoires in thyroid tissue and in blood from several Graves' hyperthyroidism patients. The investigation overall reported the following: Ophthalmopathy was separated from stable hyperthyroidism by a 13 V-J signature model, with over 85% sensitivity and roughly 81% specificity obtained in cross-validation and 80%/75% obtained in testing. During validation, the model predicted progression to ophthalmopathy a median of roughly 7.1 months ahead of onset, with around 70% sensitivity and 72% to 80% specificity. No statistical method was used to fix the sample size in advance, and group allocation was not hidden from the investigators. Most expanded thyroid clonotypes (frequency above 0.001) were also found in blood, which suggests that blood repertoires may mirror thyroid immune responses.

The hyperthyroidism patients were between 18 and 65 years old and newly diagnosed, with a disease duration of less than 2 months. Any patient with an uncontrolled infection, another autoimmune disease, pregnancy or lactation was excluded. Diagnoses were based on clinical symptoms, serum thyroxine and TRAb, thyroid ultrasound and orbital computed tomography. For progressor patients, blood was drawn at the first diagnosis of hyperthyroidism, before any ophthalmopathy symptoms had appeared. PBMCs were isolated from about 10 ml of fresh peripheral blood by Ficoll-Paque density gradient centrifugation. Progressor patients were first diagnosed with Graves' hyperthyroidism and then developed ophthalmopathy during follow-up. Total RNA was extracted using Trizol reagent, and RNA quality was assessed on an Agilent 2100 Bioanalyzer. TCR beta CDR3 regions were amplified from RNA transcripts. The first round of RT-PCR for the TCR CDR3 was performed with the HTBI primer set and the Qiagen OneStep RT-PCR kit. Libraries were constructed in a second round of multiplex PCR, after which size selection and purification were performed. Paired-end sequencing of the libraries was performed with 100 bp reads on an Illumina HiSeq2000. Concerning the study's data processing: SOAPnuke was used to process the raw data, removing reads that contained adapters or uncalled bases, had a mean Phred below 15, or lacked an exact match to the constant primer or identifier. COPE v1.2.5 was used to merge the high-quality paired reads, and each unique nucleotide sequence was defined as a clonotype. MiTCR v1.1 was used to align the clonotypes against IMGT TRBV, TRBD and TRBJ reference segments. The analysis included only V-J combinations with a frequency above 0.0001, which together covered 99.2% of the repertoires. A TCS score was defined as the ratio of F50 (clonal expansion) to E x V (chaos), with BLOSUM62-based TCRdist applied between CDR3 peptides within each V-J. Welch's t-statistics and random forest reduced 500 to 550 V-J features to 10 to 15, which were used in a naive Bayes classifier (R e1071). TCRdb reprocessed the public reads (quality trimming at Q25 with fastp, clone calling with MiXCR) and kept in-frame beta chains. Every CDR3 protein is listed once, alongside the most common genes and DNA of its rows. The V and J calls reflect TCRdb's pipeline rather than the authors' work. This sample holds hundreds of thousands of distinct CDR3 sequences; more than 11% were observed only once. The leading ten clones occupy roughly 5.7% of the sample.

This clonotype has a count of ten or more. Which antigen it targets is not known. Base qualities were left out, and no much larger clone turns up one base away. V has 3 bases trimmed and J has 5 bases trimmed; junction bases matching no gene number 6. Taken from cysteine to phenylalanine, the CDR3 has 14 residues. CDR3 DNA only is kept here, 42 bases in frame from base 1. CDR1 is given as SGHRS and CDR2 as YFSETQ, both from the germline V gene. The chain employs TRBV5-1 and TRBJ2-5; TRBD1 aligns with 8 central bases. The sample was blood. The receptor's source is a woman between 25 and 40 years old with Graves' hyperthyroidism that later progressed to Graves' ophthalmopathy. The DNA sequence is TGCGCCAGCAGCTCCCAGGGGGCATACGAGACCCAGTACTTC. This encodes CASSSQGAYETQYF.